This record concerns one T cell receptor beta chain sequence. There is no known antigen for this receptor. The junction does not match germline at one end; this may be a read error. These data are taken from a study of tumor-infiltrating lymphocytes in primary liver carcinoma (dated by TCRdb to 2015 to 2018). As for the study more broadly: Between late 2015 and March 2016, about five patients in China with histopathologically diagnosed primary liver carcinoma had their tumors surgically resected. Of the five patients (three men and two women, aged 30 to 69 years), four had hepatocellular carcinoma and one had combined HCC and intrahepatic cholangiocarcinoma. Tumors of the five patients were stage T1-T3 N0M0 with maximum diameters of about 4.2 to 10 cm. Roughly 3.5 to 8 million productive TCRbeta reads were obtained per sample, and no significant difference in read depth was found between tissue types. For each liver tumor, the study sampled five regions along with adjacent normal tissue and blood, and applied TCRbeta repertoire sequencing, expression microarrays and whole-exome sequencing. TCRbeta repertoire sequencing covered 35 or so specimens from 5 patients: roughly 25 tumor regions, 5 adjacent noncancerous liver tissues and 5 peripheral blood samples. Technical replicate repertoires showed high reproducibility, with mean shared-clone rates about 0.92 and correlation coefficients above 0.95.

Here is what the overall study found, with its caveats: With just four or five patients in the study, the authors point out that the findings should be validated in a larger study. Pairs of tumor regions showed greater repertoire overlap (mean roughly 36%) than tumor-adjacent pairs (about 17%) or tumor-blood pairs (roughly 15%), which is consistent with antigen-driven expansion. Because sequencing covered only the TCR beta chain and unpaired alpha chains were not captured, true repertoire diversity is likely underestimated. The top 250 clones accounted for a significantly greater share of the repertoire in tumors than in blood (p = 0.039). Comparison of CD4+ and CD8+ T cell repertoires was precluded by the use of bulk unsorted samples.

A constant-region primer and ProtoScript II reverse transcriptase were used to reverse-transcribe TCRbeta-specific cDNA from around 540 ng total RNA. The TCRbeta libraries were prepared through three rounds of nested multiplex PCR following a slightly modified ARM-PCR procedure. Each of the first two PCR rounds ran for around 10 cycles using multiplex TRBV1-TRBV30 forward primers together with a Cbeta reverse primer. Sample barcodes and Illumina adapters were attached in a final 25-cycle PCR using Deep VentR polymerase. Before sequencing, amplicons of 200-500 bp were gel-purified using a QIAquick gel extraction kit. An Illumina HiSeq 2500 was used to sequence the TCRbeta amplicons, generating 250-bp paired-end reads. As for the authors' bioinformatics: To recover full CDR3 sequences, reads were quality-trimmed using Trimmomatic v0.33 and paired reads were then merged using FLASH v1.2.11. V, D and J germline segments were assigned to the rearranged TCRbeta sequences using MiGEC v1.2.1b. Clonotype statistics and Shannon-Wiener diversity indices were calculated with VDJtools v1.0.0. To reduce sampling bias, subsequent analyses other than the diversity analysis used only the 250 most abundant clonotypes in each sample. TCRdb reprocessing: public reads trimmed at Q25 with fastp, clones called with MiXCR, in-frame beta chains kept. For every CDR3 protein sequence, its rows merge into one entry that carries the most common genes and DNA. The V and J calls, along with clone size, are taken from TCRdb and not from the paper's own processing. The sample yields 300,000 to 350,000 distinct CDR3 sequences; less than 75% were counted once. In total, the top ten clones hold under 8.5% of the sample.

Blood RNA was extracted from unsorted whole blood using TRIzol reagent, and germline DNA was obtained with the DNeasy Blood & Tissue kit. At the time of sampling, the patients had chronic HBV infection and had not received any treatment. Around 4 milliliters of peripheral blood were collected into K2EDTA tubes before surgery. The germline V gene provides CDR1 SQVTM and CDR2 ANQGSEA. The CDR3, cysteine through phenylalanine, is 12 amino acids long. Kept here is only the CDR3 DNA, which spans 36 bases and is read in frame from base 1. In this chain, TRBV29-1 is recombined with TRBJ1-1, with TRBD1 identical over 8 junction bases. The receptor was isolated from a man in his forties or fifties with primary liver carcinoma and hepatitis B virus infection. The material sequenced was peripheral blood. The nucleotide sequence is TGCAGCGTGGACAGGGTAAACACTGAAGCTTCCTTT. It is translated as CSVDRVNTEASF.